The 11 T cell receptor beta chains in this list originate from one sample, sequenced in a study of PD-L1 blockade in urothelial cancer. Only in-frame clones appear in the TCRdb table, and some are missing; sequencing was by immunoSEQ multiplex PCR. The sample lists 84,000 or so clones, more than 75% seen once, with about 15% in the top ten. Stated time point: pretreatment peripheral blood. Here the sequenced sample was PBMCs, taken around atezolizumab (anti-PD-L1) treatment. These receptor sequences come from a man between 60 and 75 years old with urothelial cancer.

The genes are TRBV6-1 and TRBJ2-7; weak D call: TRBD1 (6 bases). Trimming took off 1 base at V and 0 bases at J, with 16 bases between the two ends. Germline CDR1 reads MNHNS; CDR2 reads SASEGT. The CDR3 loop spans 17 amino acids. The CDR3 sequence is CASSEVRQGLFSYEQYF. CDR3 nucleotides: TGTGCCAGCAGTGAAGTTAGGCAGGGGCTTTTCTCCTACGAGCAGTACTTC.

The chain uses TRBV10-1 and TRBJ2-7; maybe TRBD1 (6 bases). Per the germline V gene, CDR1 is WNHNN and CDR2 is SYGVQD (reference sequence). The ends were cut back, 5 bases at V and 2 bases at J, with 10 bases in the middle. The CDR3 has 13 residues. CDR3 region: CASSTGSTYEQYF. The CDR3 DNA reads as TGCGCCAGCAGTACAGGGTCGACCTACGAGCAGTACTTC.

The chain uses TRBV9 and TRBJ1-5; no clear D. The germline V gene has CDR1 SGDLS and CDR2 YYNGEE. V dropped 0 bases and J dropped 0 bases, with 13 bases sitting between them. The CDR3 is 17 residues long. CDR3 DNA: TGTGCCAGCAGCGTAGGAGAAGGAGGGTTTAGCAATCAGCCCCAGCATTTT. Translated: CASSVGEGGFSNQPQHF.

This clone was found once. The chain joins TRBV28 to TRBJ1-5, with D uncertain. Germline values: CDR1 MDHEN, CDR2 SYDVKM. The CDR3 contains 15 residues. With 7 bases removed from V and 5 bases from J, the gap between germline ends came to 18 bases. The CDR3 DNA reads TGTGCCAGCACCGGAAGGGCGGGGAGGTATCAGCCCCAGCATTTT. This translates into CASTGRAGRYQPQHF.

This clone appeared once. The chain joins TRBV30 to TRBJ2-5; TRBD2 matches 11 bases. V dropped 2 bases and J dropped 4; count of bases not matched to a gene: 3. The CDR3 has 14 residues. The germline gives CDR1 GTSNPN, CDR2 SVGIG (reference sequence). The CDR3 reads CAWSRGLAGETQYF. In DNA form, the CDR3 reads TGTGCCTGGAGTCGAGGACTAGCGGGAGAGACCCAGTACTTC. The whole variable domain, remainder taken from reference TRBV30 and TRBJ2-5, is SQTIHQWPATLVQPVGSPLSLECTVEGTSNPNLYWYRQAAGRGLQLLFYSVGIGQISSEVPQNLSASRPQDRQFILSSKKLLLSDSGFYLCAWSRGLAGETQYFGPGTRLLVL.

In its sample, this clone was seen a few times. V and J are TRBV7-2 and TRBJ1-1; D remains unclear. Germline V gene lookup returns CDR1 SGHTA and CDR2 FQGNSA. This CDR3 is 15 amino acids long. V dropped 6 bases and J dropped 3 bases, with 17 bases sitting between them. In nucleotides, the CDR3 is TGTGCCAGCAGGCTCCTCCAAGGGCGGGACACTGAAGCTTTCTTT. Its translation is CASRLLQGRDTEAFF. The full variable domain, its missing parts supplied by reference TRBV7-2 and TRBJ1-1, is GAGVSQSPSNKVTEKGKDVELRCDPISGHTALYWYRQSLGQGLEFLIYFQGNSAPDKSGLPSDRFSAERTGGSVSTLTIQRTQQEDSAVYLCASRLLQGRDTEAFFGQGTRLTVV.

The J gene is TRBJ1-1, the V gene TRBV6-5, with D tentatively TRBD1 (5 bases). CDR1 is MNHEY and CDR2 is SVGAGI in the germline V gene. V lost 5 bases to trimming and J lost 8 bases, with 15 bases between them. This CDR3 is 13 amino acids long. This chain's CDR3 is CASSPMEGREAFF. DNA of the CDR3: TGTGCCAGCAGTCCCATGGAGGGGAGGGAAGCTTTCTTT.

In nucleotides, the CDR3 is TGTGCCAGTAGTATACAGGGGAATGGGCAGCCCCAGCATTTT. Encoded protein: CASSIQGNGQPQHF. This chain uses TRBV19 with TRBJ1-5; perhaps TRBD1 as D (6 bases). Trimming removed 2 bases at V and 7 bases at J, with 12 bases between. Germline CDR1 LNHDA, CDR2 SQIVND (reference sequence). The CDR3 has 14 residues.

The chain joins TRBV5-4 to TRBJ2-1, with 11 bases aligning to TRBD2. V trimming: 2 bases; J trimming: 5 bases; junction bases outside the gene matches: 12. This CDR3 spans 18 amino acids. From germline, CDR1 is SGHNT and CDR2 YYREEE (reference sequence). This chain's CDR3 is CASSFGLAGGVGHNEQFF. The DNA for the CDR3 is TGTGCCAGCAGCTTCGGGCTAGCGGGAGGTGTGGGGCACAATGAGCAGTTCTTC.

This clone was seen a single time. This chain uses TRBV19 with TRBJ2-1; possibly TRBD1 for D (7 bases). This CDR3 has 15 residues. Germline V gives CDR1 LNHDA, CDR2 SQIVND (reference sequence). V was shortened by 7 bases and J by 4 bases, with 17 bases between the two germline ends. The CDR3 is CASTMGAGGYNEQFF. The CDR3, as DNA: TGTGCCAGTACCATGGGGGCAGGGGGGTACAATGAGCAGTTCTTC.

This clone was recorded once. The CDR3 sequence: CASSLTRIDTGELFF. The CDR3, as DNA: TGTGCCAGCAGCTTAACCAGAATTGACACCGGGGAGCTGTTTTTT. The chain employs TRBV7-3 and TRBJ2-2; D unresolved. There are 15 residues in the CDR3. V lost 0 bases and J 3 bases, leaving 8 bases between the germline ends. The V gene's germline CDR1 is SGHTA and CDR2 FQGTGA.